The TCR beta chain under discussion was sequenced for a study of shared clonotypes between healthy human individuals (dated by TCRdb to the early 2020s). Regarding the complete study: The cohort included three men and a couple of women between 18 and 49 years of age. For each donor, CD4 naive and CD4 memory were each run on three plates, CD8 naive on two plates, and CD8 memory on one plate. To estimate repertoire size and how much clonotype sharing occurs between individuals, the study deeply sequenced the blood TCR repertoires of roughly 5 healthy adults. Different laboratories and diverse techniques were used to prepare libraries and sequence TCR repertoires, to increase sequencing depth and limit assay-specific biases. Leukapheresis yielded between about 0.94 and 10 billion PBMCs per donor. The full study reports these points: Sampling was restricted to blood, and TCR repertoires in tissues likely differ from the TCR repertoires found in blood. Compared with non-shared clonotypes, the clonotypes found in all four sorted-subset donors had higher generation probabilities. The genetic and exposure-history diversity represented was limited by the small number of donors. Roughly 5.2% of naive CD4, around 3.5% of naive CD8, 2.3% of memory CD4, and 0.4% of memory CD8 clonotypes were shared across four donors. Pairwise subsampling indicated that sequencing depth was expected to affect the degree of clonotype sharing among donors. Larger estimated clonotype richness was generally found for naive subsets than for memory subsets. Even with the large sequencing depth, rarefaction of the sorted-subset datasets indicated that sequencing was incomplete.

Using the deep immunoSEQ assay, TCR CDR3 regions were amplified from genomic DNA by multiplex PCR. Genomic DNA extracted from each cell subset was distributed evenly over all wells of several immunoSEQ 96-well plates, and each plate served as one replicate. For sorted subsets, around 0.2 ug of genomic DNA, equivalent to around 31,000 T cell genomes, went into each replicate PCR. The purified libraries were quantified using a Qubit 3.0 fluorometer, sized with a Bioanalyzer 2100, and then quantified again using the KAPA Library Quantification kit. Each immunoSEQ 96-well plate was sequenced on its own single-read 150-cycle Illumina NextSeq 550 flow cell. Processing in the source paper ran as follows. The immunoSEQ output contained only junctional sequences without quality scores, so filtering could not match that applied to full-length reads. To assign V/J genes and CDR3, sequences were annotated against IMGT germline references using PyIR, a Python wrapper for IgBLAST v1.9. Any read was removed if the V/J assignment was weak (E-value above 1e-6), the CDR3 was missing, or the read contained stop codons, out-of-frame junctions, or ambiguous translated residues. V3J clonotypes were defined as sequences sharing an identical inferred V gene, J gene, and CDR3 amino acid sequence. Percentage overlap between repertoires was computed as shared unique clonotypes divided by the size of the smaller repertoire. Repertoire richness was assessed with RTK rarefaction, the Chao1 estimator, and Recon v2.1 estimates of unobserved clonotypes. OLGA was used to compute generation probabilities for all TCRbeta clonotypes that the gDNA method yielded from four donors. The table comes from immuneACCESS by way of TCRdb, which keeps in-frame sequences with V and J called. Part of the clones is missing from these tables; in studies checked, under half for an unresolved V gene and the rest for unknown reasons. The D gene and trimming were derived from the DNA, and the V and J assignments and clone size from that table. This sample holds about 670,000 clones; more than 70% were observed only once. Approximately 2% of the sample is held by the ten biggest clonotypes.

Turning to this clone: What this receptor recognizes is not known. No quality values exist for individual bases; no much larger clone is one base distant.

The donors were healthy, HIV-negative adults who had no recently reported acute infections or vaccinations. Every donor was a Caucasian adult living in Nashville, Tennessee, USA. Magnetic negative selection was used to enrich CD4+ T cells, after which naive cells were positively selected on CD45RA and the negative fraction became the memory subset. After blood collection by leukapheresis, PBMCs were isolated using Ficoll-Histopaque density gradient centrifugation and then cryopreserved in the vapor phase of liquid nitrogen. Analytical flow cytometry was used to check the purity and quantity of each magnetically sorted T cell population. Genomic DNA was isolated from each sorted fraction and quantified by UV absorbance on a Nanodrop 2000c. The source is a woman aged 30 to 39 in good health. Sequencing used memory CD4+ T cells sorted from blood. The meaning of the sample's cell subset or site label: CD45RA-negative fraction.

The nucleotides read TGCGCCAGCAGCCAACCTCAGGGGCCCGGGGAGCTGTTTTTT. The encoded protein is CASSQPQGPGELFF. The chain was built from TRBV4-1 and TRBJ2-2, with TRBD1 as a weak D call on 6 bases. The CDR3 sequence holds 14 residues, the cysteine and phenylalanine included. Of the read, only the CDR3 DNA is kept; its 42 bases are in frame from base 1. Looking up the germline V gene yields CDR1 MGHRA and CDR2 YSYEKL. Between the V and J ends, shortened by 2 bases and 6 bases respectively, the junction contains 10 bases.